One and the same sample provided the 26 T cell receptor beta chains below, sequenced in a study of response to subunit inactivated influenza vaccine. TCRdb used MiXCR to reprocess the RT-PCR reads, holding one entry per CDR3 protein. Here the sample spans roughly 460,000 distinct CDR3 sequences, over 9.5% being singletons. Sample: PBMCs from blood, taken about 40 days after vaccination. The source of these receptors is a man aged 50-59 years who received an inactivated influenza vaccine.

A few counts support this clonotype. The chain is built from TRBV12-3 or TRBV12-4 and TRBJ2-7, with 8 bases identical to TRBD2. The CDR3 is made up of 14 amino acids. The V segment lost 8 bases and the J segment 0 bases; nucleotides outside the gene matches: 6. The CDR3 sequence is CASRDSGISYEQYF. In DNA form, the CDR3 reads TGTGCCAGCCGAGATAGCGGGATCTCCTACGAGCAGTACTTC.

The chain links TRBV30 to TRBJ1-1; D possibly corresponds to TRBD1 (5 bases). The CDR3 is made up of 15 amino acids. Germline CDR1 GTSNPN, CDR2 SVGIG (reference sequence). Trimming took off 0 bases at V and 8 bases at J, with 19 bases between the two ends. The CDR3 nucleotides are TGTGCCTGGAGTGTAATAGTCCAGGGAGGGGAGGAAGCTTTCTTT. As protein: CAWSVIVQGGEEAFF. The entire variable domain, with the rest obtained from reference TRBV30 and TRBJ1-1, is as follows: SQTIHQWPATLVQPVGSPLSLECTVEGTSNPNLYWYRQAAGRGLQLLFYSVGIGQISSEVPQNLSASRPQDRQFILSSKKLLLSDSGFYLCAWSVIVQGGEEAFFGQGTRLTVV.

The chain carries TRBV28 and TRBJ2-3, with D possibly TRBD2 on 6 matching bases. V lost 2 bases and J lost 2, with 11 bases in between. The CDR3 loop spans 15 amino acids. CDR1 is MDHEN, CDR2 SYDVKM, per germline. The CDR3: CASSLPGGATDTQYF. The CDR3 DNA sequence: TGTGCCAGCAGTTTACCGGGCGGGGCCACAGATACGCAGTATTTT.

This clonotype has a handful of counts. The rearrangement joins TRBV15 to TRBJ2-7, with TRBD1 matching 7 bases. This CDR3 region has 13 residues. Germline V lookup: CDR1 LNHNV, CDR2 YYDKDF (reference sequence). V was pared by 7 bases and J by 6 bases, with 9 bases of the junction left unmatched. DNA for the CDR3: TGTGCCACCACCTTGACAGGGAGAGGCGAGCAGTACTTC. This gives the protein CATTLTGRGEQYF.

There are a few counts of this clonotype. The V and J genes are TRBV11-1 and TRBJ2-5, with TRBD1 identical over 8 bases. CDR1 and CDR2 from the germline V gene are SGHAT and FQDESV (reference sequence). This CDR3 comprises 19 residues. Trimming cost V 2 bases and J 5 bases; bases outside gene matches: 19. The CDR3 DNA reads as TGTGCCAGCAGCTTATATGGGACAGGTGGTAGGAATGTTCGGGAGACCCAGTACTTC. It is translated as CASSLYGTGGRNVRETQYF.

This clonotype was seen a handful of times. The chain employs TRBV20-1 and TRBJ2-2, with D possibly being TRBD1 or TRBD2 (6 bases each). CDR1 is DFQATT and CDR2 is SNEGSKA in the germline V gene (reference sequence). Trimming stripped 1 base from V and 5 bases from J, with 20 bases between. There are 17 residues in the CDR3. The CDR3 here is CSARVPLSGGGTGELFF. The CDR3 DNA reads TGCAGTGCTAGAGTTCCCCTTAGCGGAGGGGGAACCGGGGAGCTGTTTTTT.

This clonotype was found many times. The gene calls are TRBV12-3 or TRBV12-4 and TRBJ1-6, with 8 bases identical to TRBD1. Losses at the gene ends were 1 base for V and 9 bases for J; bases not matched to a gene: 5. This CDR3 is built from 15 residues. This CDR3 reads CASSLGDRRSSPLHF. The CDR3 coding sequence is TGTGCCAGCAGTTTAGGGGACAGGAGGAGTTCACCCCTCCACTTT.

The gene calls are TRBV20-1 and TRBJ2-3, with 9 nucleotides matching TRBD2. CDR1 is DFQATT, CDR2 SNEGSKA, per germline (reference sequence). V was pared by 5 bases and J by 0 bases, with 9 bases of the junction left unmatched. CDR3 length: 16 residues. The DNA for the CDR3 is TGCAGTGCTCTCTCCTCTAGCGGGATGAGCACAGATACGCAGTATTTT. Its protein product is CSALSSSGMSTDTQYF.

The DNA for the CDR3 is TGCAGCGTTGTGAGGGGTGTGAATGAGCAGTTCTTC. Translating it yields CSVVRGVNEQFF. The chain combines TRBV29-1 with TRBJ2-1; perhaps D is TRBD1 or TRBD2 (5 bases each). Germline CDR1 is SQVTM and CDR2 is ANQGSEA. Trimming left V 4 bases short and J 7 bases short, with 11 bases between. The CDR3 consists of 12 residues.

This clonotype was detected ten times or more. The gene calls are TRBV24-1 and TRBJ1-1; tentative D call: TRBD1 (6 bases). Trimming pared 1 base from V and 8 bases from J, leaving 7 bases between. Germline CDR1 KGHDR, CDR2 SFDVKD. The CDR3 is made up of 12 amino acids. The CDR3: CATSDFTGEAFF. The CDR3 coding sequence is TGTGCCACCAGTGATTTCACAGGGGAAGCTTTCTTT.

The V and J genes are TRBV29-1 and TRBJ2-7; 7 positions match TRBD1. The CDR3 runs to 13 residues. With V trimmed by 5 bases and J by 0 bases, 4 bases remained unmatched. CDR1 and CDR2 (germline): SQVTM, ANQGSEA. CDR3 sequence reads: CSVPGQSSYEQYF. DNA for the CDR3: TGCAGCGTTCCGGGACAGAGCTCCTACGAGCAGTACTTC.

The chain uses TRBV2 and TRBJ2-2, with D possibly matching TRBD2 (6 bases). Trimming pared 3 bases from V and 4 bases from J, leaving 15 bases between. Germline V lookup: CDR1 SNHLY, CDR2 FYNNEI. The CDR3 consists of 16 residues. In nucleotides, the CDR3 is TGTGCCAGCAGTGATGGGGGGTATAGAGGCACCGGGGAGCTGTTTTTT. Its protein is CASSDGGYRGTGELFF.

V is TRBV4-1 and J is TRBJ2-7; perhaps D is TRBD1 or TRBD2 (5 bases each). Germline assignment: CDR1 MGHRA and CDR2 YSYEKL. V lost 3 bases and J lost 7, with 19 bases in between. The CDR3 runs 15 residues. CDR3 protein: CASSQGRQKKEEQYF. The CDR3, as DNA: TGCGCCAGCAGCCAGGGGAGACAGAAGAAGGAAGAGCAGTACTTC.

The chain joins TRBV12-3 or TRBV12-4 to TRBJ2-3; TRBD2 agrees at 12 bases. V dropped 6 bases and J dropped 4; count of bases not matched to a gene: 5. The CDR3 sequence is 15 residues long. CDR3 DNA sequence: TGTGCCAGCAGATCCTCTAGCGGGGGGGCAGATACGCAGTATTTT. It translates to CASRSSSGGADTQYF.

This clonotype was detected a few times. This chain links TRBV3-1 with TRBJ1-1; 7 nucleotides align to TRBD1. This CDR3 has 13 amino acids. The trim removed 2 bases at V and 5 bases at J, leaving 2 bases unmatched. Per the germline V gene, CDR1 is LGHDT and CDR2 is YNNKEL (reference sequence). CDR3 DNA sequence: TGTGCCAGCAGCCAACACAGGGGAACTGAAGCTTTCTTT. Translation: CASSQHRGTEAFF.

A few counts support this clonotype. V gene TRBV25-1 combines with J gene TRBJ2-2, with D hard to call. The CDR3 spans 15 residues. Trimming shortened V by 2 bases and J by 3 bases, and 10 bases separated the two germline ends. Looked up from germline, CDR1 is MGHDK and CDR2 is SYGVNS. CDR3 sequence reads: CASSEVQAYTGELFF. The CDR3, as DNA: TGTGCCAGCAGTGAAGTTCAGGCCTACACCGGGGAGCTGTTTTTT.

At least ten counts were recorded for this clonotype. This rearrangement joins TRBV5-5 to TRBJ2-2; 7 nucleotides match TRBD1. V lost 6 bases, J lost 1 base, and 6 bases stayed unmatched. This CDR3 contains 15 residues. Germline CDR1 is SGHKS and CDR2 is YYEKEE (reference sequence). CDR3 amino acids: CASTNWTGNTGELFF. The CDR3 DNA sequence: TGTGCCAGCACAAATTGGACAGGGAACACCGGGGAGCTGTTTTTT. The variable domain in full, with the rest retrieved from reference TRBV5-5 and TRBJ2-2, is DAGVTQSPTHLIKTRGQQVTLRCSPISGHKSVSWYQQVLGQGPQFIFQYYEKEERGRGNFPDRFSARQFPNYSSELNVNALLLGDSALYLCASTNWTGNTGELFFGEGSRLTVL.

The V and J genes are TRBV27 and TRBJ2-7, with a tentative D call TRBD2 (7 bases). The V and J ends lost 3 bases and 2 bases respectively, with 14 bases between them. The CDR3 has 15 amino acids. Germline CDR1 reads MNHEY; CDR2 reads SMNVEV (reference sequence). The CDR3 DNA reads TGTGCCAGCAGTTTTCTCGGGGAGGGGGCCTACGAGCAGTACTTC. Its translation: CASSFLGEGAYEQYF.

This rearrangement joins TRBV20-1 to TRBJ2-5, with 10 bases lining up with TRBD1. Germline-derived CDR1 and CDR2 are DFQATT and SNEGSKA (reference sequence). The V and J ends lost 6 bases and 5 bases, in that order; junction bases with no gene match: 15. The CDR3 consists of 16 residues. The CDR3 region is CSAPLIRTGGYETQYF. The CDR3 nucleotides read TGCAGTGCCCCGCTTATTAGGACAGGGGGTTATGAGACCCAGTACTTC.

This clonotype was detected a few times. V gene TRBV6-5 combines with J gene TRBJ2-2; D gene uncertain. The CDR3 extends over 15 amino acids. Per the germline V gene, CDR1 is MNHEY and CDR2 is SVGAGI. The V gene lost 0 bases and the J gene lost 1 base, with 6 bases spanning the gap. The CDR3 coding sequence is TGTGCCAGCAGTTACTCGGCAGAGAACACCGGGGAGCTGTTTTTT. It codes for CASSYSAENTGELFF.

This clonotype was counted at least ten times. The chain couples TRBV6-2 or TRBV6-3 to TRBJ2-1, with TRBD2 matching 8 bases. Germline values: CDR1 MNHEY, CDR2 SVGEGT. The CDR3 has 15 amino acids. V was pared by 6 bases and J by 7 bases, with 11 bases of the junction left unmatched. The CDR3 is CASSSSAGVSNEQFF. In DNA, the CDR3 is TGTGCCAGCAGCAGCTCAGCGGGAGTCTCGAATGAGCAGTTCTTC.

This clonotype showed up just a few times. The V gene is TRBV4-1, the J gene TRBJ2-1; TRBD2 agrees at 8 bases. J gave up 10 bases and V 1 base, and 9 bases lay outside the gene matches. Germline V gene lookup returns CDR1 MGHRA and CDR2 YSYEKL. This CDR3 is built from 15 residues. The CDR3 loop is CASSQVLGLVEEQFF. Written as DNA, the CDR3 is TGCGCCAGCAGCCAAGTGTTGGGACTAGTAGAGGAGCAGTTCTTC.

This clonotype came up a few times. This chain joins TRBV7-9 and TRBJ2-1; 7 bases agree with TRBD2. J gave up 9 bases and V 4 bases, and 9 bases lay outside the gene matches. The CDR3 consists of 14 residues. Germline V gene data show CDR1 as SEHNR and CDR2 as FQNEAQ (reference sequence). The CDR3 DNA is TGTGCCAGCAGCTGGGGGGGTCCAAGGGGTGAGCAGTTCTTC. This gives the protein CASSWGGPRGEQFF.

This rearrangement joins TRBV12-3 or TRBV12-4 to TRBJ1-1; D may be TRBD1 (5 bases). The germline V and J ends were trimmed by 3 bases and 5 bases, with 13 bases remaining between them. The CDR3 totals 14 residues. CDR3 bases: TGTGCCAGCAGTTTGAATTCAGGGATAACTGAAGCTTTCTTT. It codes for CASSLNSGITEAFF.

This clonotype was seen ten or more times. The V gene is TRBV5-1, the J gene TRBJ2-7; TRBD1 agrees at 9 bases. Germline assignment: CDR1 SGHRS and CDR2 YFSETQ. This CDR3 has 16 residues. Trimming took 4 bases from V and 7 from J; bases not matched to a gene: 15. CDR3: CASSKVPGQGPGEQYF. Written as DNA, the CDR3 is TGCGCCAGCAGCAAGGTCCCGGGACAGGGACCGGGGGAGCAGTACTTC.

Only a few counts were recorded for this clonotype. V gene TRBV18 combines with J gene TRBJ1-4; D uncertain. This CDR3 region has 16 residues. Trimming pared 5 bases from V and 6 bases from J, leaving 19 bases between. Germline-derived CDR1 and CDR2 are KGHSH and LQKENI. The CDR3 nucleotides are TGTGCCAGCTCATCCAGGCCGGGGATGATGGATGAAAAACTGTTTTTT. As protein: CASSSRPGMMDEKLFF.